This T cell receptor (beta chain) is drawn from a study of blood T cell repertoires in COVID-19. Overall study context: PBMCs, B-cell-depleted T cells, or T cells provided the cDNA or gDNA that made up the material.

CDR1 SGHRS and CDR2 YFSETQ come from the germline V gene. Trimming pared 0 bases from V and 3 bases from J, leaving 7 bases between. The CDR3 is made up of 13 amino acids. In the study's own analysis: Amplification of reference gene primers provided the estimated nucleated cell counts. Assay: immunoSEQ multiplex PCR; the TCRdb copy retains only in-frame clones and omits some. The V and J calls and clone size come from that table; D and trimming were worked out from the DNA. This repertoire shows 130,000 to 150,000 clones, approximately 87% found once; its top ten account for approximately 10%. Clinical history reported by participants formed the basis on which cohorts were assigned. Recovery meant two consecutive negative NP/OP PCR tests, professional clearance, or resolved symptoms.

Sequenced sample: PBMCs or T cells enriched from blood (not recorded which). The V call is TRBV5-1, the J call TRBJ2-7; no firm D call. This TCR came from a man aged 55-75 years who had recovered from COVID-19. This CDR3 is CASSLAGNYEQYF. In DNA form, the CDR3 reads TGCGCCAGCAGCTTGGCCGGTAACTACGAGCAGTACTTC.